These 9 T cell receptor beta chains came from one sample sequenced in a study of T cell repertoires in cytomegalovirus infection. TCRdb re-called the reads with MiXCR, one entry per CDR3 protein. The sample lists approximately 120,000 distinct CDR3 sequences, around 31% occurring once. Their target antigens are unknown. The sequencing used CD8+ T cells from cultured PBMCs, collected from culture after CMV antigen stimulation. Every receptor here comes from a human donor in good health (CMV status not recorded). Some clones in this sample may be carry-over from other donors' samples.

V gene TRBV6-5 combines with J gene TRBJ2-1; D is uncertain. Germline CDR1 and CDR2: MNHEY and SVGAGI. V was trimmed by 8 bases and J by 6 bases, leaving 8 bases between them. The length of the CDR3 is 11 residues. The CDR3 sequence: CASGSLNEQFF. CDR3 nucleotides: TGTGCCAGCGGATCTCTCAATGAGCAGTTCTTC.

The chain uses TRBV7-6 and TRBJ2-7, with 12 bases lining up with TRBD2. Trimming removed 2 bases from V and 6 bases from J; junction bases left unmatched: 2. This CDR3 comprises 14 residues. From germline, CDR1 is SGHVS and CDR2 FNYEAQ. CDR3: CASSLTSGGFEQYF. CDR3 sequence (DNA): TGTGCCAGCAGCTTAACTAGCGGGGGGTTCGAGCAGTACTTC.

This clonotype was observed a handful of times. V and J are TRBV2 and TRBJ1-2, with D perhaps matching TRBD1 (6 bases). Germline loops: CDR1 SNHLY, CDR2 FYNNEI. V was shortened by 2 bases and J by 4 bases, with 11 bases between the two germline ends. This CDR3 is 14 amino acids long. CDR3 sequence reads: CASSENDRTYGYTF. The CDR3 bases are TGTGCCAGCAGTGAAAATGACAGGACCTATGGCTACACCTTC.

This clonotype was seen more than once but under ten times. The V call is TRBV2, the J call TRBJ1-2; D perhaps matches TRBD1 (6 bases). Per germline, CDR1 SNHLY and CDR2 FYNNEI. This CDR3 spans 12 amino acids. V was pared by 8 bases and J by 4 bases, with 11 bases between. CDR3 residues: CASRGQRYGYTF. The CDR3 DNA follows: TGTGCCAGCCGCGGACAGCGCTATGGCTACACCTTC.

This clonotype was detected only a few times. The chain recombines TRBV19 with TRBJ1-2; 9 bases match TRBD1. From germline, CDR1 is LNHDA and CDR2 SQIVND (reference sequence). Trimming cost V 7 bases and J 8 bases; bases outside gene matches: 14. CDR3 length equals 15 residues. The CDR3 nucleotides are TGTGCCAGTACCGAAGAAGGACAGGGGATGTACGGCTACACCTTC. Its protein is CASTEEGQGMYGYTF.

The chain employs TRBV28 and TRBJ2-7; 9 nucleotides agree with TRBD1. Germline trimming cut 4 bases from V and 3 bases from J; bases unmatched to any gene: 4. Germline CDR1 reads MDHEN; CDR2 reads SYDVKM. There are 14 residues in the CDR3. The CDR3: CASSYTTGGYEQYF. Written as DNA, the CDR3 is TGTGCCAGCAGTTATACGACAGGGGGCTACGAGCAGTACTTC.

The J gene is TRBJ2-3, the V gene TRBV10-1; D gene ambiguous. Germline lookup yields CDR1 WNHNN and CDR2 SYGVQD (reference sequence). This CDR3 region has 17 residues. V lost 2 bases, J lost 1 base, and 16 bases lay in between. CDR3 sequence: CASSEGLQGPRTDTQYF. CDR3 nucleotides: TGCGCCAGCAGTGAGGGCCTCCAAGGGCCGCGCACAGATACGCAGTATTTT.

V usage is TRBV6-6 and J usage is TRBJ2-1, with 8 bases lining up with TRBD2. Germline values: CDR1 MNHNY, CDR2 SVGAGI (reference sequence). V was pared by 7 bases and J by 5 bases, with 10 bases of the junction left unmatched. CDR3 length: 15 residues. CDR3: CASTVGAGAHNEQFF. The CDR3 DNA sequence: TGTGCCAGCACCGTGGGAGCGGGGGCCCACAATGAGCAGTTCTTC.

This clonotype came up a few times. The chain is built from TRBV2 and TRBJ2-5, with TRBD1 as a possible D gene (5 bases). Germline-derived CDR1 and CDR2 are SNHLY and FYNNEI. Trimming removed 9 bases at V and 2 bases at J, with 7 bases between. CDR3 length: 11 residues. CDR3 in amino acids: CARDRQETQYF. CDR3 in DNA: TGTGCCAGAGACAGACAAGAGACCCAGTACTTC.